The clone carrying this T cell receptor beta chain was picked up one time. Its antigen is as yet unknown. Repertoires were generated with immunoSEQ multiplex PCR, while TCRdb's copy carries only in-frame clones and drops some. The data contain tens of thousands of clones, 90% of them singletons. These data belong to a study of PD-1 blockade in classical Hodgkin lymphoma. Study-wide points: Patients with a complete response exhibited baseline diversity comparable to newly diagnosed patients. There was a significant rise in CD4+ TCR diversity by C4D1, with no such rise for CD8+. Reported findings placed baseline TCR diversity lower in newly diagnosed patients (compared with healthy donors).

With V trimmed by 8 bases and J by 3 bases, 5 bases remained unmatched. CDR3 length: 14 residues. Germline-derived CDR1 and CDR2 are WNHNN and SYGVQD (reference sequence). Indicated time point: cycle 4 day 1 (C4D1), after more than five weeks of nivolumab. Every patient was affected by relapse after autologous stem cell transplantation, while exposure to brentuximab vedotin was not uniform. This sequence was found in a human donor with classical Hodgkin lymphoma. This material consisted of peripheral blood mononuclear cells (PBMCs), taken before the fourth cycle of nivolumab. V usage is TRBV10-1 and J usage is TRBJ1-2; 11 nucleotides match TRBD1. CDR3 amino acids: CASQWGQGDYGYTF. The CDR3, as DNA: TGCGCCAGCCAATGGGGACAGGGGGACTATGGCTACACCTTC.